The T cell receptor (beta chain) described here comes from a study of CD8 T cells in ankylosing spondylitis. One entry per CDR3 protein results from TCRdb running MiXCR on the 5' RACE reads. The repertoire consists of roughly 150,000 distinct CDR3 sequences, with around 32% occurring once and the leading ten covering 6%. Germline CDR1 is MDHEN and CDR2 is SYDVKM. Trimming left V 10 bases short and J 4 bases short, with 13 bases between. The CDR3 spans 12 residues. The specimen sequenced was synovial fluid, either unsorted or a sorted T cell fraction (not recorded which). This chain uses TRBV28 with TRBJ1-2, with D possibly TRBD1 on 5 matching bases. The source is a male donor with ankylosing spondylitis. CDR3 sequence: CATRDPGYGYTF. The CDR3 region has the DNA TGTGCCACCCGGGACCCCGGCTATGGCTACACCTTC.